The sequence of this T cell receptor (beta chain) was determined in a study of T-cell memory formation after mild COVID-19 (TCRdb year 2021). About the investigation overall: TCR sequence clusters from the two donors were found to be largely donor specific. The cohort was made up of two young adult volunteers, one female and one male, who were previously healthy. In a couple of donors, T-cell clones that expanded and contracted after mild COVID-19 were tracked by sequencing TCRalpha and TCRbeta repertoires over time. Broad study findings and their caveats: Some responding clones were detected in pre-infection memory, which suggested that pre-existing cross-reactive memory T cells had joined the SARS-CoV-2 response. Only a couple of mild cases were covered by the study, and larger cohorts that include severe cases with pre-infection samples were considered necessary. Clones that contracted from day 15 to 85 showed balanced CD4/CD8 phenotypes, whereas a second wave of clones that expanded from day 15 to 37 leaned towards CD4+. Contracting CD4+ clones were found mainly in CM and EM memory subsets, while CD8+ clones were enriched in EMRA. Whether the second-wave clones peaking on day 37 were SARS-CoV-2 specific was not confirmed.

Data came from an Illumina NovaSeq 6000. cDNA libraries for TCRalpha and TCRbeta were prepared by 5'RACE using constant-segment primers, with sample barcodes and unique molecular identifiers added. RNA was extracted from every sample with Trizol reagent. The libraries were amplified in two PCR steps, and the second step added a second sample barcode and Illumina TruSeq adapters. Sequencing of the libraries was done on an Illumina NovaSeq, producing 2 x 150 bp paired-end reads. The original pipeline was this. The reads were demultiplexed and collapsed into UMI-guided consensus sequences using migec v1.2.7. Using mixcr v2.1.11, the UMI consensuses were aligned to TRA and TRB V and J templates and assembled into clonotypes. A clonotype was counted as expanded or contracted only when both edgeR and NoisET called the clonotype significant, with the noise models trained on biological replicates. For edgeR calls, the cutoffs were a false discovery rate-adjusted p below 0.01 and a log2 fold-change threshold of 1. PCA with hierarchical clustering of max-normalized trajectories of the 1000 most abundant clonotypes was used as exploratory dynamics analysis. Separately sequenced CD4+ and CD8+ repertoires were used to assign the CD4 or CD8 phenotype of responding clones. In TCRdb, the public reads were trimmed at Q25 with fastp and aligned with MiXCR, with productive beta chains retained. Every entry covers one CDR3 protein and lists the most common genes and DNA from its rows. For this entry, the V and J calls and clone size follow TCRdb and not the study's own pipeline. This sample is represented by roughly 600,000 distinct CDR3 sequences; more than 15% of them were singletons. Around 11% of the sample belongs to the ten largest clones.

Ficoll-Paque density gradient centrifugation was used to isolate PBMCs. Concerning this clonotype: No antigen is known for it. No base qualities exist here, and no much larger clone lies one base off it.

The material sequenced was PBMCs or a T cell subset sorted from them (not recorded which). The TCR originated in an adult woman who had mild COVID-19 (a few samples of this study predate the infection). The sample titles of this study are shuffled in the database, so cell type and time point are left out; the donor was told from shared clones.

The DNA sequence follows: TGTGCTAGTGGTCCTGCGGGACGGCCCTACGAGCAGTACTTC. Its translation is CASGPAGRPYEQYF. The sequence is built from TRBV12-5 and TRBJ2-7; TRBD2 could be the D gene, as 6 bases match. CDR1 LGHNT and CDR2 FRNRAP were looked up in the germline V gene. Inclusive of the bounding cysteine and phenylalanine, the CDR3 is 14 residues long. The entry retains the CDR3 DNA only, 42 bases that are in frame from base 1. The V and J ends are trimmed by 5 bases and 2 bases, leaving 13 bases between them.